This entry lists 2 T cell receptor beta chains sequenced from one sample in a study of T cell responses to AZD1222 COVID-19 vaccine. Only in-frame clones appear in the TCRdb table, and some are missing; sequencing was by immunoSEQ multiplex PCR. Of about 110,000 clones in the sample, roughly 84% were seen once. Source: peripheral blood, taken on day 0 of AZD1222 vaccination. The receptor set was obtained from an adult in good health.

The chain recombines TRBV11-3 with TRBJ2-3, with D tentatively TRBD2 (6 bases). The CDR3 is 15 residues long. Germline assignment: CDR1 SGHNT and CDR2 YENEEA. V lost 0 bases, J lost 4 bases, and 11 bases lay in between. CDR3 in amino acids: CASSLEGREADTQYF. DNA of the CDR3: TGTGCCAGCAGCTTAGAAGGCAGGGAGGCAGATACGCAGTATTTT.

This chain connects TRBV24-1 to TRBJ1-5; D may be TRBD1 (5 bases). The V gene lost 6 bases and the J gene lost 6 bases, with 11 bases spanning the gap. The CDR3 contains 13 residues. Germline V gene lookup returns CDR1 KGHDR and CDR2 SFDVKD. The CDR3: CATSRGDGQPQHF. CDR3 nucleotides: TGTGCCACCAGTAGGGGCGATGGTCAGCCCCAGCATTTT.